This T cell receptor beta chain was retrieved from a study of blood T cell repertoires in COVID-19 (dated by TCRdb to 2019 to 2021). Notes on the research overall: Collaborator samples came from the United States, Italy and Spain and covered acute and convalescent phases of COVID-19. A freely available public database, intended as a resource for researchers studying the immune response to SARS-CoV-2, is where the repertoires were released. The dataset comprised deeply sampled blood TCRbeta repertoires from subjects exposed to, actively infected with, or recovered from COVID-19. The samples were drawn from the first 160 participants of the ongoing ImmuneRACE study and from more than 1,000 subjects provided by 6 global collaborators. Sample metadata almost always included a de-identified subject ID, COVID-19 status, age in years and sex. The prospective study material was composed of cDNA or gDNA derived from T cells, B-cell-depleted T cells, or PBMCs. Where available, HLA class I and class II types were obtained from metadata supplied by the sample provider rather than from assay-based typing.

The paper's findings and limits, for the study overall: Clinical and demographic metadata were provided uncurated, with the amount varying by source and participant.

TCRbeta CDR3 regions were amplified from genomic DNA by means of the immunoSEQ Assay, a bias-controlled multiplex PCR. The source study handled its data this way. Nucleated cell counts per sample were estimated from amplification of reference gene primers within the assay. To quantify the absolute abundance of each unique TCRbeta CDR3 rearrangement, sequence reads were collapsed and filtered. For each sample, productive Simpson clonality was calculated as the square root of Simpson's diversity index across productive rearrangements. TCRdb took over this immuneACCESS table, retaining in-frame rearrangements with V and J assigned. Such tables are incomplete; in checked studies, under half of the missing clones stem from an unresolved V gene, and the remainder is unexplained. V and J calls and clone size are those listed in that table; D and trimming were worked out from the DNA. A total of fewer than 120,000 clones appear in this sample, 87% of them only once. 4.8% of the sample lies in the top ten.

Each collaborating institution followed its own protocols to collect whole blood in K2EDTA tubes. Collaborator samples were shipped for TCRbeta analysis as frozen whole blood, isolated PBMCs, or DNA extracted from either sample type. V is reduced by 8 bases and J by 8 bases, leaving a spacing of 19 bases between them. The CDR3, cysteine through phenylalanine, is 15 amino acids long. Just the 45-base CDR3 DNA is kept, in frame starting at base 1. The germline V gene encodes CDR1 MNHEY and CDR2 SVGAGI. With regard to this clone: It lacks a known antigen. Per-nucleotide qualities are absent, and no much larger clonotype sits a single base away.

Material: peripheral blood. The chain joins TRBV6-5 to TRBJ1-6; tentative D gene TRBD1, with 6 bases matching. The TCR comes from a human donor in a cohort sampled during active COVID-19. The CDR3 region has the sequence CASSDRGAPYSPLHF. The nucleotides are TGTGCCAGCTCCGATCGGGGGGCCCCGTATTCACCCCTCCACTTT.